Following are 21 T cell receptor beta chains from one sample sequenced in a study of shared clonotypes between healthy human individuals. Data came from immunoSEQ multiplex PCR; TCRdb stores just in-frame clones and leaves some out. The sample has over a million clones, about 75% seen once. Material: memory CD4+ T cells sorted from blood. Subset meaning: CD45RA-negative fraction. These receptors were collected from a man aged 18 to 30 in good health.

The CDR3 nucleotides are TGTGCCAGCCTGGCTAGCAATCAGCCCCAGCATTTT. This gives the protein CASLASNQPQHF. The chain joins TRBV28 to TRBJ1-5; D gene ambiguous. There are 12 residues in the CDR3. Germline CDR1 MDHEN, CDR2 SYDVKM. V lost 8 bases, J lost 0 bases, and 5 bases lay in between.

Turning to this clone: At one end, the junction sequence differs from germline, possibly due to a read error. The sample holds other DNA sequences that translate to the same CDR3. The chain has TRBV7-9 and TRBJ2-7, with a weak D call TRBD2 (5 bases). Per the germline V gene, CDR1 is SEHNR and CDR2 is FQNEAQ (reference sequence). CDR3 length: 14 residues. CDR3 residues: CASSPGIKSYEQYF. CDR3 nucleotide sequence: TGTGCCAGCAGCCCGGGGATCAAGTCCTATGAGCAGTACTTC.

This clone came up a few times. The gene calls are TRBV6-1 and TRBJ2-7, with TRBD1 as a possible D gene (5 bases). Germline CDR1 and CDR2: MNHNS and SASEGT. V was pared by 0 bases and J by 6 bases, with 18 bases between. There are 16 residues in the CDR3. The CDR3 sequence: CASSEALFGQLGEQYF. Here the CDR3 DNA reads TGTGCCAGCAGTGAAGCGCTTTTCGGACAACTGGGCGAGCAGTACTTC.

V usage is TRBV30 and J usage is TRBJ2-5; TRBD2 matches 8 bases. This CDR3 is 14 amino acids long. V lost 2 bases to trimming and J lost 5 bases; unmatched junction nucleotides: 7. Per the germline V gene, CDR1 is GTSNPN and CDR2 is SVGIG (reference sequence). The CDR3 reads CAWSRGLVGETQYF. CDR3 DNA: TGTGCCTGGAGTAGGGGACTAGTCGGGGAGACCCAGTACTTC.

This clone was seen more than once but under ten times. The genes are TRBV25-1 and TRBJ2-3; D is perhaps TRBD2 (6 bases). CDR3 size: 12 residues. The germline CDR1 and CDR2 sequences are MGHDK and SYGVNS. V lost 6 bases and J 2 bases, leaving 6 bases between the germline ends. This CDR3 reads CASRGLTDTQYF. In DNA form, the CDR3 reads TGTGCCAGCAGGGGACTCACAGATACGCAGTATTTT.

V gene TRBV7-2 combines with J gene TRBJ2-1; D uncertain. Germline CDR1 is SGHTA and CDR2 is FQGNSA. The CDR3 is made up of 13 amino acids. Trimming shortened V by 1 base and J by 9 bases, and 10 bases separated the two germline ends. CDR3 loop: CASSLEGFSEQFF. Written as DNA, the CDR3 is TGTGCCAGCAGCTTAGAAGGGTTCAGTGAGCAGTTCTTC. Full variable domain (outside the CDR3, taken from reference TRBV7-2 and TRBJ2-1): GAGVSQSPSNKVTEKGKDVELRCDPISGHTALYWYRQSLGQGLEFLIYFQGNSAPDKSGLPSDRFSAERTGGSVSTLTIQRTQQEDSAVYLCASSLEGFSEQFFGPGTRLTVL.

V gene TRBV7-2 combines with J gene TRBJ2-1; TRBD1 aligns across 8 bases. The CDR3 contains 14 residues. The trim removed 5 bases at V and 7 bases at J, leaving 7 bases unmatched. The germline gives CDR1 SGHTA, CDR2 FQGNSA. The CDR3: CASSRGQGPNEQFF. The CDR3 bases are TGTGCCAGCAGCCGCGGACAGGGACCAAATGAGCAGTTCTTC.

V usage is TRBV6-1 and J usage is TRBJ1-3; possibly TRBD1 for D (6 bases). CDR1 MNHNS and CDR2 SASEGT come from the germline V gene. CDR3 length equals 14 residues. V lost 6 bases and J lost 4, with 13 bases in between. CDR3 in amino acids: CASRAGTTGNTIYF. The CDR3 DNA is TGTGCCAGCAGGGCCGGGACAACAGGAAACACCATATATTTT.

The chain joins TRBV27 to TRBJ2-1, with D possibly being TRBD1 or TRBD2 (6 bases each). The germline V and J ends were trimmed by 6 bases and 8 bases, with 23 bases remaining between them. This CDR3 contains 16 residues. Germline lookup yields CDR1 MNHEY and CDR2 SMNVEV (reference sequence). CDR3 nucleotides: TGTGCCAGCAGCCCCCTACTATGGGGGGCCGGGGATGAGCAGTTCTTC. Its protein product is CASSPLLWGAGDEQFF.

This clone was found once. V gene TRBV6-1 combines with J gene TRBJ2-1; D gene unclear. Looked up from germline, CDR1 is MNHNS and CDR2 is SASEGT. Trimming shortened V by 7 bases and J by 3 bases, and 16 bases separated the two germline ends. The CDR3 has 15 residues. The CDR3 DNA reads as TGTGCCAGCAAGGAAACAGTCCTCCTCTACAATGAGCAGTTCTTC. As protein: CASKETVLLYNEQFF.

The table lists this clone with a few counts. The chain has TRBV14 and TRBJ2-7; 10 bases map to TRBD1. Trimming removed 3 bases from V and 2 bases from J; junction bases left unmatched: 4. The CDR3 sequence is 15 residues long. CDR1 is SGHDN, CDR2 FVKESK, per germline. CDR3 sequence: CASSHTGTGAYEQYF. The CDR3 coding sequence is TGTGCCAGCAGCCATACCGGGACAGGGGCCTACGAGCAGTACTTC.

The chain joins TRBV5-1 to TRBJ1-4, with 7 positions matching TRBD1. This CDR3 is built from 15 residues. The V gene's germline CDR1 is SGHRS and CDR2 YFSETQ. The ends lost 4 bases at V and 3 bases at J; junction bases unmatched: 6. This chain's CDR3 is CASSLTGRSNEKLFF. CDR3 sequence (DNA): TGCGCCAGCAGCCTGACAGGGCGGTCTAATGAAAAACTGTTTTTT.

The gene calls are TRBV5-1 and TRBJ1-6; D not resolved. Trimming shortened V by 4 bases and J by 7 bases, and 9 bases separated the two germline ends. This CDR3 spans 13 amino acids. From germline, CDR1 is SGHRS and CDR2 YFSETQ. CDR3 in DNA: TGCGCCAGCAGCCCGGACTGGAATTCACCCCTCCACTTT. It encodes CASSPDWNSPLHF.

In its sample, this clone was seen once. CDR3 bases: TGCGCCAGCCGTTTAACACAGGGGGGTAACTATGGCTACACCTTC. It is translated as CASRLTQGGNYGYTF. The chain employs TRBV5-1 and TRBJ1-2; 8 bases agree with TRBD1. CDR3 length equals 15 residues. CDR1 is SGHRS, CDR2 YFSETQ, per germline. The J segment lost 1 base and the V segment lost 7 bases, leaving 9 bases of the junction unmatched.

The chain couples TRBV7-9 to TRBJ2-6, with D unclear. Trimming stripped 4 bases from V and 1 base from J, with 8 bases between. The CDR3 length is 15 residues. The V gene's germline CDR1 is SEHNR and CDR2 FQNEAQ (reference sequence). The CDR3 DNA reads TGTGCCAGCAGCTGGGTGAGGTCTGGGGCCAACGTCCTGACTTTC. Translating it yields CASSWVRSGANVLTF.

There are a few counts of this clone. This chain uses TRBV27 with TRBJ2-3; 7 bases are shared with TRBD1. There are 16 residues in the CDR3. Trimming at V came to 5 bases and at J to 4 bases, leaving 12 bases not matched to a gene. Germline V lookup: CDR1 MNHEY, CDR2 SMNVEV (reference sequence). The CDR3 region has the DNA TGTGCCAGCAGTCCCCTACCGGGACAGAGGGCAGATACGCAGTATTTT. Translated: CASSPLPGQRADTQYF.

V gene TRBV6-6 combines with J gene TRBJ1-5; 7 positions agree with TRBD1. The CDR3 totals 15 residues. With V trimmed by 6 bases and J by 3 bases, 8 bases remained unmatched. Germline V gives CDR1 MNHNY, CDR2 SVGAGI (reference sequence). The CDR3 DNA is TGTGCCAGCAGATCCAAGGACAGGCCCAATCAGCCCCAGCATTTT. Translating it yields CASRSKDRPNQPQHF.

This chain joins TRBV5-4 and TRBJ2-7; D possibly uses TRBD1 or TRBD2 (5 bases each). The CDR3 spans 15 residues. Germline loops: CDR1 SGHNT, CDR2 YYREEE (reference sequence). With 4 bases removed from V and 0 bases from J, the gap between germline ends came to 14 bases. DNA of the CDR3: TGTGCCAGCAGCGGCCCGGGGCCCAGCTCCTACGAGCAGTACTTC. Its translation is CASSGPGPSSYEQYF.

V is TRBV2 and J is TRBJ2-2, with 8 bases lining up with TRBD2. V was clipped by 8 bases and J by 5 bases; unmatched bases: 10. Germline CDR1 is SNHLY and CDR2 is FYNNEI. The CDR3 loop spans 15 amino acids. The CDR3 DNA reads as TGTGCCAGCGTGAAGGGCGGGAGGATAACCGGGGAGCTGTTTTTT. The encoded protein is CASVKGGRITGELFF.

The rearrangement links TRBV4-2 to TRBJ2-3; D may be TRBD1 (7 bases). The CDR3 has 16 residues. Trimming took 0 bases from V and 4 from J, leaving 14 bases between them. Germline CDR1 and CDR2: LGHNA and YNFKEQ. CDR3 bases: TGTGCCAGCAGCCAAGATAACCGGGGGACAGCAGATACGCAGTATTTT. Translated, it gives CASSQDNRGTADTQYF.

J is TRBJ2-1 and V is TRBV5-4; 11 bases agree with TRBD2. This CDR3 is 15 amino acids long. Germline V gene data show CDR1 as SGHNT and CDR2 as YYREEE (reference sequence). The V segment lost 3 bases and the J segment 3 bases; nucleotides outside the gene matches: 2. In DNA form, the CDR3 reads TGTGCCAGCAGCTCGGGACTAGCGGACTACAATGAGCAGTTCTTC. This gives the protein CASSSGLADYNEQFF. Based on the CDR3 plus reference TRBV5-4 and TRBJ2-1, the full variable domain is ETGVTQSPTHLIKTRGQQVTLRCSSQSGHNTVSWYQQALGQGPQFIFQYYREEENGRGNFPPRFSGLQFPNYSSELNVNALELDDSALYLCASSSGLADYNEQFFGPGTRLTVL.